This T cell receptor beta chain was captured in a study of T-cell memory formation after mild COVID-19. Study-wide findings and caveats: Contracting clones localized mainly to CM and EM when CD4+ and mainly to EMRA when CD8+. Clones contracting over day 15 to 85 were CD4/CD8 balanced, with later expanders leaning CD4+. Memory from before infection featured some responding clones, which suggests cross-reactive memory joined.

The CDR3 covers 18 residues. The germline V gene has CDR1 SGHRS and CDR2 YFSETQ. Trimming took 3 bases from V and 3 from J; bases not matched to a gene: 13. Constant-segment primers and 5'RACE yielded cDNA libraries for TCR alpha and TCR beta, each carrying sample barcodes and UMIs. TCRdb itself ran the 5' RACE reads through MiXCR, one entry per CDR3 protein. Altogether about 190,000 distinct CDR3 sequences are present, about 18% being singletons, with the ten largest covering about 2.4%. In the case of this clonotype: Its specificity is not known.

Sequencing was carried out using PBMCs or a T cell subset sorted from them (not recorded which). This chain links TRBV5-1 with TRBJ2-3; TRBD2 agrees at 10 bases. The receptor was derived from an adult woman who had mild COVID-19 (a few samples of this study predate the infection). Cell type and time point are not known. As DNA, the CDR3 is TGCGCCAGCAGCTGGGGAAAACTAGCGGGAATACGGACAGATACGCAGTATTTT. This translates into CASSWGKLAGIRTDTQYF. Full variable domain (remainder filled in from reference TRBV5-1 and TRBJ2-3): KAGVTQTPRYLIKTRGQQVTLSCSPISGHRSVSWYQQTPGQGLQFLFEYFSETQRNKGNFPGRFSGRQFSNSRSEMNVSTLELGDSALYLCASSWGKLAGIRTDTQYFGPGTRLTVL.